The clone carrying this T cell receptor (beta chain) was counted only a few times. Its antigen is undetermined. From germline, CDR1 is LGHDT and CDR2 YNNKEL (reference sequence). With 4 bases removed from V and 9 bases from J, the gap between germline ends came to 10 bases. The CDR3 loop spans 13 amino acids. This record comes from a study of identical twins' blood T cells. Study-level results: Shared CDR3 clonotype counts between two donors mainly tracked the product of their cloneset sizes, twins included.

In the source study's methods: Each library had about 2.2 to 3.6 million CDR3 reads and about 90,000 to nearly 500,000 clonotypes. TCRdb ran MiXCR on the 5' RACE reads and lists one entry per CDR3 protein. For this entry, the V and J calls and clone size follow TCRdb and not the study's own pipeline. This table has 400,000 or so distinct CDR3 sequences, roughly 30% appearing once. Six healthy women, forming three identical twin pairs, donated samples. This clonotype was obtained from a woman aged 18 to 55 in good health. The chain links TRBV3-1 to TRBJ2-6; unclear D gene. Specimen: PBMCs. Here the CDR3 DNA reads TGTGCCAGCAGCCCGGGCTTCCTCAACGTCCTGACTTTC. Its protein is CASSPGFLNVLTF.